This is a list of T cell receptor beta chains from one sample in a study of blood T cells in healthy people across ages. Via MiXCR, TCRdb re-called the 5' RACE reads, giving one row per CDR3 protein. This table has approximately 940,000 distinct CDR3 sequences, roughly 48% appearing once. Sequenced: blood. These receptors came from a man younger than 45 in good health. Both conserved end residues are trimmed from each CDR3. D genes are given only for firm matches.

cdr3_aa: ASSLVGDEGEQY
v_call: TRBV7-2
cdr3_length: 12
j_call: TRBJ2-7
d_call: NA

cdr3_aa: ASSYSSETEKLF
v_call: TRBV6-6
cdr3_length: 12
j_call: TRBJ1-4
d_call: NA

cdr3_aa: ASSRKGTGTGGFSYNSPLH
v_call: TRBV4-1
cdr3_length: 19
j_call: TRBJ1-6
d_call: TRBD1

cdr3_aa: ASSKQGNQETQY
v_call: TRBV7-2
cdr3_length: 12
j_call: TRBJ2-5
d_call: NA

cdr3_aa: AIRSSGTGGSYEQY
v_call: TRBV10-3
cdr3_length: 14
j_call: TRBJ2-7
d_call: TRBD1

cdr3_aa: ASLQAENTEAF
v_call: TRBV6-5
cdr3_length: 11
j_call: TRBJ1-1
d_call: NA

cdr3_aa: SAPGGGGGTEAF
v_call: TRBV20-1
cdr3_length: 12
j_call: TRBJ1-1
d_call: NA

cdr3_aa: ASSQDRGESYEQY
v_call: TRBV4-1
cdr3_length: 13
j_call: TRBJ2-7
d_call: NA

cdr3_aa: ASSKDALADTDTQY
v_call: TRBV7-6
cdr3_length: 14
j_call: TRBJ2-3
d_call: TRBD2

cdr3_aa: AGSQWTSRMAGELF
v_call: TRBV4-1
cdr3_length: 14
j_call: TRBJ2-2
d_call: TRBD2

cdr3_aa: ASSQDPTNGYT
v_call: TRBV14
cdr3_length: 11
j_call: TRBJ1-2
d_call: NA

cdr3_aa: ASSSDMHGTDTQY
v_call: TRBV5-1
cdr3_length: 13
j_call: TRBJ2-3
d_call: NA

cdr3_aa: ASSQDHIHGYT
v_call: TRBV4-1
cdr3_length: 11
j_call: TRBJ1-2
d_call: NA

cdr3_aa: ASSGRGALSYEQY
v_call: TRBV7-2
cdr3_length: 13
j_call: TRBJ2-7
d_call: NA

cdr3_aa: ASSFTGQVNQPQH
v_call: TRBV5-1
cdr3_length: 13
j_call: TRBJ1-5
d_call: TRBD1

cdr3_aa: SALPGLASNEQF
v_call: TRBV20-1
cdr3_length: 12
j_call: TRBJ2-1
d_call: TRBD2

cdr3_aa: ASSSGRTEAF
v_call: TRBV27
cdr3_length: 10
j_call: TRBJ1-1
d_call: NA

cdr3_aa: SVQGTSGETDTQY
v_call: TRBV29-1
cdr3_length: 13
j_call: TRBJ2-3
d_call: TRBD2

cdr3_aa: ASDSRQGYYGYT
v_call: TRBV2
cdr3_length: 12
j_call: TRBJ1-2
d_call: TRBD1

cdr3_aa: ASSGTRLPSFYGYT
v_call: TRBV2
cdr3_length: 14
j_call: TRBJ1-2
d_call: NA

cdr3_aa: ASSSSGEEETQY
v_call: TRBV7-7
cdr3_length: 12
j_call: TRBJ2-5
d_call: TRBD2

cdr3_aa: ASRGLAGGGTDTQY
v_call: TRBV4-1
cdr3_length: 14
j_call: TRBJ2-3
d_call: TRBD2

cdr3_aa: ASSQGEDYGYT
v_call: TRBV4-1
cdr3_length: 11
j_call: TRBJ1-2
d_call: NA

cdr3_aa: ASSLDLGGFLGGEQF
v_call: TRBV7-8
cdr3_length: 15
j_call: TRBJ2-1
d_call: NA

cdr3_aa: ASSDRSEGFNVLT
v_call: TRBV6-1
cdr3_length: 13
j_call: TRBJ2-6
d_call: NA